This T cell receptor beta chain was retrieved from a study of regulatory T cells in long-lasting Graves disease. This clonotype was detected many times. Time point defined: newly diagnosed GD, antithyroid drugs for less than 3 months. The authors made the TCR library using RNA they extracted from PBMCs. This CDR3 comprises 14 residues. V was cut by 4 bases and J by 1 base, with 10 bases left in between. Both iRepertoire HTBI primers and Arm-PCR of CDR3 regions were used to build the TCR beta libraries. Original methodology: Overall, samples carried more than 55 TRBV and 14 TRBJ segments. TCRdb redid the calling of the multiplex PCR reads with MiXCR, one entry per CDR3 protein. None of the V and J calls come from the authors' own analysis; TCRdb made them. In the table there are 400,000 to 650,000 distinct CDR3 sequences, 15% to 20% of which are singletons. The sample was also linked to a second study, of T cells in Graves' hyperthyroidism and ophthalmopathy. From that study: Patients counted as stable if ophthalmopathy did not develop within 18 months. The hyperthyroidism was newly diagnosed and had lasted under 2 months; the patients were aged 18 to 65. With the HTBI primer set, the TCR CDR3 went through a first round of RT-PCR.

V gene TRBV12-3 or TRBV12-4 combines with J gene TRBJ1-1; weak D call: TRBD1 (6 bases). The sample consisted of peripheral blood mononuclear cells (PBMCs), taken at new diagnosis, from a patient treated with antithyroid drugs. The sequence came from a woman aged 40 to 65 with Graves disease. CDR3 bases: TGTGCCAGCAGTTCGGACAGTACGAACACTGAAGCTTTCTTT. It translates to CASSSDSTNTEAFF.